Following are 8 T cell receptor beta chains from one sample sequenced in a study of T cell repertoires in cytomegalovirus infection. TCRdb fed the reads into MiXCR, producing one record per CDR3 protein. The table lists about 150,000 distinct CDR3 sequences, 23% of them singletons, with 9.5% to 12% in the top ten. Sequences were obtained from PBMCs. These receptors all stem from a human donor in good health (CMV status not recorded). Some clones in this sample may be carry-over from other donors' samples.

V and J are TRBV29-1 and TRBJ2-7; TRBD1 matches 11 bases. J was trimmed by 2 bases and V by 1 base; bases with no gene match: 1. This CDR3 spans 14 amino acids. Germline lookup yields CDR1 SQVTM and CDR2 ANQGSEA. The CDR3: CSVEGGQGAYEQYF. The CDR3 nucleotides read TGCAGCGTTGAAGGGGGACAGGGGGCCTACGAGCAGTACTTC.

Comments on this clonotype: A clone one base away is much larger, so this may be a read error. The J gene is TRBJ2-3, the V gene TRBV6-5; 10 bases are a match to TRBD2. The CDR3 sequence is 16 residues long. V shed 6 bases and J 6 bases; nucleotides not matched to a gene: 12. From germline, CDR1 is MNHEY and CDR2 SVGAGI. CDR3 protein: CASRWSLAGVMDTQYF. CDR3 bases: TGTGCCAGCAGGTGGTCCCTAGCGGGAGTCATGGATACGCAGTATTTT.

A remark on this clonotype: A clone one base away is much larger, so this may be a read error. The chain carries TRBV7-8 and TRBJ2-7, with D perhaps TRBD1 or TRBD2 (5 bases each). The CDR3 loop spans 15 amino acids. The V end was cut by 2 bases, the J end by 2 bases, with 13 bases between. Germline V gene sequence: CDR1 SGHVS, CDR2 FQNEAQ. The DNA for the CDR3 is TGTGCCAGCAGCTTATCACGGGACCGCGCCTACGAGCAGTACTTC. Translating it yields CASSLSRDRAYEQYF.

Note on this clonotype: Being one base from a much bigger clone, this may be a read error. The CDR3 sequence: CASSPPGLCKNIQYF. In nucleotides, the CDR3 is TGTGCCAGCAGCCCTCCGGGGCTGTGCAAAAACATTCAGTACTTC. The rearrangement joins TRBV7-8 to TRBJ2-4, with D perhaps being TRBD1 or TRBD2 (5 bases each). The CDR3 consists of 15 residues. Per germline, CDR1 SGHVS and CDR2 FQNEAQ. V was shortened by 5 bases and J by 3 bases, with 14 bases between the two germline ends.

There are many counts of this clonotype. This rearrangement joins TRBV7-8 to TRBJ2-7, with D perhaps given as TRBD1 or TRBD2 (5 bases each). Per germline, CDR1 SGHVS and CDR2 FQNEAQ. V was pared by 4 bases and J by 6 bases, with 16 bases between. The CDR3 loop spans 14 amino acids. The CDR3 sequence is CASSSRDRSPEQYF. CDR3 nucleotide sequence: TGTGCCAGCAGCTCCCGGGACCGAAGTCCCGAGCAGTACTTC.

This clonotype has only one observation. For the CDR3, the DNA is TGTGCCAGCAGTTACGGTAGCGGGAGCCACTACGAGCAGTACTTC. Its protein is CASSYGSGSHYEQYF. V usage is TRBV6-2 or TRBV6-3 and J usage is TRBJ2-7, with 9 bases identical to TRBD2. Trimming cost V 2 bases and J 3 bases; bases outside gene matches: 5. CDR1 is MNHEY, CDR2 SVGEGT, per germline. The CDR3 sequence is 15 residues long.

Here the CDR3 reads CASSLSRLNTEAFF. DNA of the CDR3: TGTGCCAGCAGCTTATCCCGGCTTAACACTGAAGCTTTCTTT. The J gene is TRBJ1-1, the V gene TRBV7-2; D gene ambiguous. Germline loops: CDR1 SGHTA, CDR2 FQGNSA. Trimming cost V 2 bases and J 2 bases, with 9 bases left between them. The CDR3 is 14 amino acids.

This clonotype was seen more than once but under ten times. The V call is TRBV12-3 or TRBV12-4, the J call TRBJ1-6; D might be TRBD1 (6 bases). This CDR3 spans 15 amino acids. V was shortened by 4 bases and J by 6 bases, with 13 bases between the two germline ends. CDR3 amino acids: CASSSRGGTNSPLHF. Written as DNA, the CDR3 is TGTGCCAGCAGTTCGAGGGGGGGGACTAATTCACCCCTCCACTTT.